The present entry profiles one T cell receptor (beta chain) with its context. As yet, its antigen is unknown. This sample stems from a study of shared clonotypes between healthy human individuals. Study overall: Those who served as donors were two women and three men between the ages of 18 and 49.

HIV-negative, healthy adults without recent acute infections or vaccinations were the donors. Naive CD4+ cells were CD45RA-selected; the remaining cells were memory. The data were produced by immunoSEQ multiplex PCR, yet TCRdb's version contains in-frame clones alone and is incomplete. The top ten hold 1% to 1.5% of the sample, which has about 1.4 million clones, roughly 96% seen once. Findings of the study overall: Clonotypes shared by all four sorted-subset donors had higher generation probabilities than non-shared clonotypes.

This CDR3 has 16 residues. From germline, CDR1 is SGHNT and CDR2 YYREEE (reference sequence). Unmatched junction bases numbered 6, after V lost 4 bases and J lost 0 bases. The TCR sequence derives from a man aged 25 to 40 in good health. The V call is TRBV5-4, the J call TRBJ2-3; 9 bases map to TRBD2. The specimen was naive CD4+ T cells sorted from blood. Sample subset: CD45RA+ positively selected. The DNA for the CDR3 is TGTGCCAGCAGCCCCGGGACTAGCAAGAGCACAGATACGCAGTATTTT. Encoded protein: CASSPGTSKSTDTQYF.